This T cell receptor beta chain was identified in a study of blood T cell repertoires in COVID-19. Background on the study: Sites across the United States, Italy and Spain contributed samples from acute and convalescent COVID-19. Nucleic acid was either cDNA or gDNA, and it came from T cells, B-cell-depleted T cells, or PBMCs.

Per the study methods: How many nucleated cells were present was estimated from reference gene primer amplification. Assay: immunoSEQ multiplex PCR; the TCRdb copy retains only in-frame clones and omits some. Clone size and V and J calls were adopted from that table, with D and trimming inferred from the DNA. The data show about 41,000 clones, with more than 75% seen just once and about 27% held by the top ten. This CDR3 is built from 14 residues. Trimming pared 3 bases from V and 6 bases from J, leaving 13 bases between. Germline lookup yields CDR1 LGHNA and CDR2 YNFKEQ. Sequenced material: peripheral blood. The genes are TRBV4-2 and TRBJ2-3; D unclear. The origin of this receptor is a man at least 80 years old with acute or convalescent COVID-19. DNA for the CDR3: TGTGCCAGCAGCCAGTCGGGTTCCTCGGATACGCAGTATTTT. The encoded protein is CASSQSGSSDTQYF.